The T cell receptor (beta chain) described here comes from a study of CD8+ T cells in alopecia areata. Whole-study results and caveats: While patients received tofacitinib, many expanded lesional clones remained present in scalp and blood.

The table lists this clone with a few counts. Its antigen remains unknown. Described treatment: oral pan-JAK inhibitor, 5-10 mg twice daily. Reverse transcription of extracted RNA yielded cDNA, which provided the sequencing template. Some clones are missing from TCRdb's copy, which holds only in-frame ones; the method was immunoSEQ multiplex PCR. The sample yields 95,000 to 120,000 clones, less than 60% seen once. V was pared by 6 bases and J by 2 bases, with 5 bases of the junction left unmatched. CDR3 length equals 14 residues. The germline CDR1 and CDR2 sequences are MNHEY and SVGAGI. J is TRBJ2-7 and V is TRBV6-5, with 9 bases identical to TRBD2. The sample was CD4+ T cells sorted from blood, taken at week 24, from a patient treated with tofacitinib. The TCR originated in a human donor with alopecia areata. The CDR3 sequence is CASRGLAETYEQYF. Written as DNA, the CDR3 is TGTGCCAGCAGGGGACTAGCTGAAACCTACGAGCAGTACTTC.